This TCR beta chain stems from a study of immune heterogeneity within non-small cell lung tumors. J gave up 6 bases and V 5 bases, and 8 bases lay outside the gene matches. Germline assignment: CDR1 MNHNS and CDR2 SASEGT. CDR3 length: 15 amino acids. TCR beta CDR3 was amplified by multiplex PCR, first round nine to eleven cycles, 32 V and 13 J primers. TCRdb analysed the multiplex PCR reads with MiXCR anew, one entry per CDR3 protein. This sample has some 19,000 distinct CDR3 sequences, with under 30% found just once. Bulk tumor gDNA, 450 to 600 ng per sample, served as the TCR template. Multiple biopsies spaced far apart were taken from each primary tumor during surgery. Curative operations were performed on patients who had untreated, newly diagnosed non-small cell lung cancer. Many counts were recorded for this clonotype.

The specimen was lung tumor tissue. The source of this sequence is a man aged 40-49 years with non-small cell lung cancer. The chain is built from TRBV6-1 and TRBJ1-2, with 11 bases that match TRBD1. The CDR3 coding sequence is TGTGCCAGCAGTTATGAGGACAGGGGGCGGAATGGCTACACCTTC. Its protein product is CASSYEDRGRNGYTF.